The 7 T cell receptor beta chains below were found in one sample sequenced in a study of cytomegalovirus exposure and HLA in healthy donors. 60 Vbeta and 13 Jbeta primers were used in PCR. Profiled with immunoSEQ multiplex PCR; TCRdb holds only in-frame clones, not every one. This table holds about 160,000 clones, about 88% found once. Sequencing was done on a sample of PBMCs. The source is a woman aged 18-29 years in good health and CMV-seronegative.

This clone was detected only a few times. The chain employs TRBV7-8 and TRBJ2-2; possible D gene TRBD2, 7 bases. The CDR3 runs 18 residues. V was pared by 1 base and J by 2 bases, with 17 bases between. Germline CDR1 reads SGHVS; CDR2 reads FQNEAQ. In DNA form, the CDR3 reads TGTGCCAGCAGCTTAGGGGGAAGGCGGGGGCGTAACACCGGGGAGCTGTTTTTT. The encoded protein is CASSLGGRRGRNTGELFF.

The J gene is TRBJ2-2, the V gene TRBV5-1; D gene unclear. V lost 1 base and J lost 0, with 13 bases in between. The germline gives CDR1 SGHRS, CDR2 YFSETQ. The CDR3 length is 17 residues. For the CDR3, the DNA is TGCGCCAGCAGCTTGATTCCGGGTACTGCGAACACCGGGGAGCTGTTTTTT. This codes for CASSLIPGTANTGELFF.

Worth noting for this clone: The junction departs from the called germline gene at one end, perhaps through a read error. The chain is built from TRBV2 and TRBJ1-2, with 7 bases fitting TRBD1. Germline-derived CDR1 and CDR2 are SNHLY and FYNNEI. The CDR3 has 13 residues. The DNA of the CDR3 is TGTGGCAGCAGTGCCGGGACAGCCTATGGCTACACCTTC. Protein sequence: CGSSAGTAYGYTF.

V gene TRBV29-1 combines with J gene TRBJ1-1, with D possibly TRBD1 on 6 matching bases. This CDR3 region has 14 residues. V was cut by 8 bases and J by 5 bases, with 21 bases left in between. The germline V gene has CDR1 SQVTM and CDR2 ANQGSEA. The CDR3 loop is CSFRDTGWRTEAFF. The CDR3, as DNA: TGCAGCTTCCGGGACACAGGTTGGCGGACTGAAGCTTTCTTT.

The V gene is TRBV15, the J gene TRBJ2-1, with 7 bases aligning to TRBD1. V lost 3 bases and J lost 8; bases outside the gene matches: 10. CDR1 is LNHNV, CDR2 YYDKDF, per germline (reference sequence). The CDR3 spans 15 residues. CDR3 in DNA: TGTGCCACCAGCAGCCTGACAGGGAACGGCGATGAGCAGTTCTTC. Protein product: CATSSLTGNGDEQFF.

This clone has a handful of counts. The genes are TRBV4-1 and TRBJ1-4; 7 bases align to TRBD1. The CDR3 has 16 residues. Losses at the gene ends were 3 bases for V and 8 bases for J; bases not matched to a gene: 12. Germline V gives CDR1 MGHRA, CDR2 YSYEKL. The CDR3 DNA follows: TGCGCCAGCAGCCAGCCCAACAGGGGAGCAGGGGAAAAACTGTTTTTT. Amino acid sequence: CASSQPNRGAGEKLFF.

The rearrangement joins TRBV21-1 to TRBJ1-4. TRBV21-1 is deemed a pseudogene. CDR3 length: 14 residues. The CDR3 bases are TGTGCCAGCACCTCCCCTGGTAGTAATGAAAAACTGTTTTTT. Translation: CASTSPGSNEKLFF.